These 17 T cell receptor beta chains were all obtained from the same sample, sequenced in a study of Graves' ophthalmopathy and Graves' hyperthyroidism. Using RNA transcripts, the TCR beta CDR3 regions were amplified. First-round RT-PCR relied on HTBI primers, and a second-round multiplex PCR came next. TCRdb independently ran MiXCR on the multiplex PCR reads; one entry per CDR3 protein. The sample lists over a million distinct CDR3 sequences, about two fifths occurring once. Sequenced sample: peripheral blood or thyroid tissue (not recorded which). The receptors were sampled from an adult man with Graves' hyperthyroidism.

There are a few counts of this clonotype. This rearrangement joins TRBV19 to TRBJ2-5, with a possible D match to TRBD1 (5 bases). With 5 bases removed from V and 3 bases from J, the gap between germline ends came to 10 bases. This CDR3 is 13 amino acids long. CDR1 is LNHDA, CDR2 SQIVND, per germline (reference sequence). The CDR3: CASSGAVEETQYF. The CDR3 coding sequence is TGTGCCAGTAGTGGGGCGGTAGAAGAGACCCAGTACTTC.

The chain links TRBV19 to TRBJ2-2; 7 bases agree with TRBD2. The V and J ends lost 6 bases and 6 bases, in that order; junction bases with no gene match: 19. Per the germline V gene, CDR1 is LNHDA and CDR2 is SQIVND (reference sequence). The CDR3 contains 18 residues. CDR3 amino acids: CASSLYSVVAGDSGELFF. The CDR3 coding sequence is TGTGCCAGTAGCCTTTACTCGGTGGTGGCGGGAGACTCCGGGGAGCTGTTTTTT.

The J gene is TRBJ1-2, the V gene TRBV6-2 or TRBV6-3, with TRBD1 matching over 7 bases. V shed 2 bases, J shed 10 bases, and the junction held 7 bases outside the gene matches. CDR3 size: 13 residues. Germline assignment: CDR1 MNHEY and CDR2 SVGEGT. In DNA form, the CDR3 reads TGTGCCAGCAGTTACGACAGGGAAAGGCCCTACACCTTC. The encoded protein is CASSYDRERPYTF.

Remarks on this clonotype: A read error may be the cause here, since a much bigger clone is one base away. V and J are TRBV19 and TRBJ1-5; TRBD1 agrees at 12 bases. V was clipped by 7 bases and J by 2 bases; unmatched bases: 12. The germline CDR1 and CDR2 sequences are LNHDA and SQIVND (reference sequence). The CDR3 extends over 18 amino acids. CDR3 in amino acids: CASINGGQGAGGNQPQHF. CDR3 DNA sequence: TGTGCCAGTATTAATGGGGGACAGGGGGCCGGAGGCAATCAGCCCCAGCATTTT.

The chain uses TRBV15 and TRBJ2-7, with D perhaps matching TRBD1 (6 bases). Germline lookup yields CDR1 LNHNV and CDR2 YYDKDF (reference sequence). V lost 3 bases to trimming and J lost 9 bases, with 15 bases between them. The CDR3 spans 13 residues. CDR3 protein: CATSSGQLSGQYF. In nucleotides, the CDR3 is TGTGCCACCAGCAGCGGACAGTTGTCGGGGCAGTACTTC. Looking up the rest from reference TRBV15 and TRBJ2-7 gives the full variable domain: DAMVIQNPRYQVTQFGKPVTLSCSQTLNHNVMYWYQQKSSQAPKLLFHYYDKDFNNEADTPDNFQSRRPNTSFCFLDIRSPGLGDTAMYLCATSSGQLSGQYFGPGTRLTVT.

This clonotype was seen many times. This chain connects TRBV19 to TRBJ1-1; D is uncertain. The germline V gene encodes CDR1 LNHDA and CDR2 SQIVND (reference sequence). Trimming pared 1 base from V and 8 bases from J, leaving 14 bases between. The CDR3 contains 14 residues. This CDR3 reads CASSIVSAGTEAFF. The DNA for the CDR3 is TGTGCCAGTAGTATAGTATCGGCGGGAACCGAAGCTTTCTTT.

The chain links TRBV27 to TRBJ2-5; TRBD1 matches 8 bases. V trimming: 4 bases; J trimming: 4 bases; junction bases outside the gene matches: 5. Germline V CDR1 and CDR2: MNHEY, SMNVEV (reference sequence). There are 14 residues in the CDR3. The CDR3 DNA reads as TGTGCCAGCAGTTCCTCAACAGGGGGAGAGACCCAGTACTTC. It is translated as CASSSSTGGETQYF.

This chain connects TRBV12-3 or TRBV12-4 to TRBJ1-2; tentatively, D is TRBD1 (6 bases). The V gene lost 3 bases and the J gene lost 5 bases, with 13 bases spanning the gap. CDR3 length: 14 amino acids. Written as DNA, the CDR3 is TGTGCCAGCAGTTTCGCAGGGGCGGGGTATGGCTACACCTTC. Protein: CASSFAGAGYGYTF.

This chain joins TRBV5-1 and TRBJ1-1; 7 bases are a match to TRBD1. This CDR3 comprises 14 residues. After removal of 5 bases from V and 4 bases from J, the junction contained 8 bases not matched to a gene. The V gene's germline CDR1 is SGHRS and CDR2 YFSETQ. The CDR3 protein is CASRLETGSTEAFF. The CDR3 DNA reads TGCGCCAGCAGACTGGAGACAGGGAGCACTGAAGCTTTCTTT.

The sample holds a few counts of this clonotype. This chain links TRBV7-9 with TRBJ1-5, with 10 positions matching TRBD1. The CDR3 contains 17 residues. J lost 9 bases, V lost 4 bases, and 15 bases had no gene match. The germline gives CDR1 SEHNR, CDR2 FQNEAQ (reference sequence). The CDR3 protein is CASSSPKGQGSGWPQHF. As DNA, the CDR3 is TGTGCCAGCAGCTCACCAAAGGGACAGGGGTCTGGATGGCCCCAGCATTTT.

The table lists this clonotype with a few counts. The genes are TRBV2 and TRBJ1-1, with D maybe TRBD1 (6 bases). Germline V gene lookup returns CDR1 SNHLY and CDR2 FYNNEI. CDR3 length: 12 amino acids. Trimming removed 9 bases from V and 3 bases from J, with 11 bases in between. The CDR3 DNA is TGTGCCAGTGGGGGCAGGGACACTGAAGCTTTCTTT. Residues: CASGGRDTEAFF.

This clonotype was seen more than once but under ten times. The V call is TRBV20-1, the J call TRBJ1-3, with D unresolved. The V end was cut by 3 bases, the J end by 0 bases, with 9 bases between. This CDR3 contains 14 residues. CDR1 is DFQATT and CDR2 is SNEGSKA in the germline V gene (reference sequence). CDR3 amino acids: CSASPPLSGNTIYF. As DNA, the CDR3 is TGCAGTGCTAGTCCGCCCCTCTCTGGAAACACCATATATTTT.

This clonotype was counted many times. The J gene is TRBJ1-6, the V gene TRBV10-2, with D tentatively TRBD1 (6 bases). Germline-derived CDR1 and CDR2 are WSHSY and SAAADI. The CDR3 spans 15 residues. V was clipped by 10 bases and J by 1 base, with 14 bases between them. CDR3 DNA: TGCGCCACCTTGGACCAGGGGTCCTATAATTCACCCCTCCACTTT. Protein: CATLDQGSYNSPLHF.

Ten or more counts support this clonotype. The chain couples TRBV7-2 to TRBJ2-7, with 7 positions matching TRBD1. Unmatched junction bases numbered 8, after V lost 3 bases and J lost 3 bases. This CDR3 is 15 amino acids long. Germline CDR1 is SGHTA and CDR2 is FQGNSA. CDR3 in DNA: TGTGCCAGCAGCTTTTCAGGGACAGCCCTCTACGAGCAGTACTTC. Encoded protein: CASSFSGTALYEQYF.

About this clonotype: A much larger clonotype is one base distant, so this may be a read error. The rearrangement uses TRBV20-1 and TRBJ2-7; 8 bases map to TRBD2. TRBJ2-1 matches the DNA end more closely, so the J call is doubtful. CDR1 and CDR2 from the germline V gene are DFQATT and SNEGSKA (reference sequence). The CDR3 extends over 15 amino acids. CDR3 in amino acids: CSASAGLAGVYEQFF. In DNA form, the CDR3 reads TGCAGTGCTAGTGCCGGACTAGCAGGAGTTTACGAGCAGTTCTTC.

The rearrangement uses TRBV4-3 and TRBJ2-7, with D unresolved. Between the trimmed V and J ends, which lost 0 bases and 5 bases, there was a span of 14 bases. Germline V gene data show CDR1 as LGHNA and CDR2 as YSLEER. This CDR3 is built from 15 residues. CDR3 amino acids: CASSQDGLRVNEQYF. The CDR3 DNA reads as TGCGCCAGCAGCCAAGATGGCCTAAGGGTGAACGAGCAGTACTTC.

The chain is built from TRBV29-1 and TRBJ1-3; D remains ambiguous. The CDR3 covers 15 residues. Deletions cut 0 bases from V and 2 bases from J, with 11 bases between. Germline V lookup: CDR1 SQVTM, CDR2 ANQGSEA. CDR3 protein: CSVEDRESAGNTIYF. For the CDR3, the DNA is TGCAGCGTTGAAGATCGGGAATCCGCTGGAAACACCATATATTTT.